This is a list of T cell receptor beta chains from one sample in a study of blood T cell repertoires in COVID-19. Clones were sequenced by immunoSEQ multiplex PCR, and TCRdb holds only the in-frame ones, with some missing. The table lists tens of thousands of clones, around 90% of them singletons, with 3% in the top ten. The sequenced sample was peripheral blood. Every receptor here comes from a woman aged 50 to 60 with active or convalescent COVID-19. Each CDR3 is given with its conserved first and last residue. The order of the fields is clone size, J gene, D gene, V gene, CDR3 protein, CDR3 DNA. D genes are given only for firm matches. Clone sizes are given selectively: once, few, many, or a class where the clone is expanded.

abundance: .
j_gene: TRBJ1-2
d_gene: TRBD1
v_gene: TRBV7-6
CDR3aa: CASSQGTGGDEYGYTF
CDR3nt: TGTGCCAGCAGCCAGGGGACAGGGGGCGATGAATATGGCTACACCTTC

abundance: .
j_gene: TRBJ1-1
d_gene: .
v_gene: TRBV7-8
CDR3aa: CASSSVRDTEAFF
CDR3nt: TGTGCCAGCAGCTCCGTGAGGGACACTGAAGCTTTCTTT

abundance: .
j_gene: TRBJ2-7
d_gene: .
v_gene: TRBV2
CDR3aa: CASGGTAYEQYF
CDR3nt: TGTGCCAGTGGGGGGACAGCATACGAGCAGTACTTC

abundance: .
j_gene: TRBJ1-1
d_gene: TRBD1
v_gene: TRBV7-2
CDR3aa: CASSPPGQANTEAFF
CDR3nt: TGTGCCAGCAGCCCCCCCGGACAGGCCAACACTGAAGCTTTCTTT

abundance: .
j_gene: TRBJ2-5
d_gene: .
v_gene: TRBV30
CDR3aa: CAWSVHGGTQYF
CDR3nt: TGTGCCTGGAGTGTACACGGGGGGACCCAGTACTTC

abundance: once
j_gene: TRBJ1-1
d_gene: .
v_gene: TRBV4-1
CDR3aa: CASSPTAGNTEAFF
CDR3nt: TGCGCCAGCAGCCCCACGGCGGGGAACACTGAAGCTTTCTTT

abundance: .
j_gene: TRBJ1-2
d_gene: .
v_gene: TRBV29-1
CDR3aa: CSVAGGARRDYGYTF
CDR3nt: TGCAGCGTTGCTGGGGGGGCTCGACGGGACTATGGCTACACCTTC

abundance: .
j_gene: TRBJ2-1
d_gene: TRBD2
v_gene: TRBV7-9
CDR3aa: CASTPSGGVLDEQFF
CDR3nt: TGTGCCAGCACCCCTAGCGGGGGAGTGTTGGATGAGCAGTTCTTC

abundance: .
j_gene: TRBJ1-6
d_gene: .
v_gene: TRBV3-1/TRBV3-2
CDR3aa: CASSQRGSPRNSPLHF
CDR3nt: TGTGCCAGCAGCCAAAGGGGGAGTCCGAGGAATTCACCCCTCCACTTT

abundance: .
j_gene: TRBJ2-7
d_gene: .
v_gene: TRBV11-1
CDR3aa: CASSYRQVSYEQYF
CDR3nt: TGTGCCAGCAGCTATAGACAGGTATCCTACGAGCAGTACTTC

abundance: .
j_gene: TRBJ1-2
d_gene: .
v_gene: TRBV6-5
CDR3aa: CASVAAAASSYGYTF
CDR3nt: TGTGCCAGCGTCGCGGCCGCAGCCAGCTCATATGGCTACACCTTC

abundance: .
j_gene: TRBJ2-1
d_gene: .
v_gene: TRBV7-2
CDR3aa: CASSLAVNARGRGNEQFF
CDR3nt: TGTGCCAGCAGCTTAGCGGTAAACGCCAGGGGTCGAGGGAATGAGCAGTTCTTC

abundance: once
j_gene: TRBJ1-5
d_gene: .
v_gene: TRBV13
CDR3aa: CASSLRGDQPQHF
CDR3nt: TGTGCCAGCAGCTTACGAGGTGATCAGCCCCAGCATTTT

abundance: once
j_gene: TRBJ2-1
d_gene: .
v_gene: TRBV27
CDR3aa: CASSSSGQTYNEQFF
CDR3nt: TGTGCCAGCAGTTCCTCGGGACAAACCTACAATGAGCAGTTCTTC

abundance: .
j_gene: TRBJ1-1
d_gene: TRBD1
v_gene: TRBV7-9
CDR3aa: CASSTTGGVTEAFF
CDR3nt: TGTGCCAGCAGCACGACAGGGGGCGTGACTGAAGCTTTCTTT

abundance: .
j_gene: TRBJ2-6
d_gene: .
v_gene: TRBV19
CDR3aa: CASMDIRHSGANVLTF
CDR3nt: TGTGCCAGTATGGACATCCGACACTCTGGGGCCAACGTCCTGACTTTC

abundance: .
j_gene: TRBJ1-1
d_gene: .
v_gene: TRBV29-1
CDR3aa: CSVEPTGRFRYTEAFF
CDR3nt: TGCAGCGTTGAACCAACAGGTAGATTTAGGTACACTGAAGCTTTCTTT

abundance: .
j_gene: TRBJ1-1
d_gene: TRBD1
v_gene: TRBV20-1
CDR3aa: CSASGQGRTEAFF
CDR3nt: TGCAGTGCTAGTGGACAGGGTAGGACTGAAGCTTTCTTT

abundance: .
j_gene: TRBJ2-1
d_gene: .
v_gene: TRBV7-8
CDR3aa: CASSLGFRSGSYNEQFF
CDR3nt: TGTGCCAGCAGCTTAGGATTTAGAAGCGGCTCCTACAATGAGCAGTTCTTC

abundance: .
j_gene: TRBJ2-7
d_gene: .
v_gene: TRBV6-2/TRBV6-3
CDR3aa: CASSYSGRSYEQYF
CDR3nt: TGTGCCAGCAGTTACTCTGGCAGGTCCTACGAGCAGTACTTC

abundance: .
j_gene: TRBJ1-1
d_gene: .
v_gene: TRBV6-5
CDR3aa: CASNLSPQAFF
CDR3nt: TGTGCCAGCAACCTAAGCCCCCAAGCTTTCTTT

abundance: once
j_gene: TRBJ1-1
d_gene: TRBD1
v_gene: TRBV18
CDR3aa: CASSAGQGRGEAFF
CDR3nt: TGTGCCAGCTCGGCTGGACAGGGCCGTGGTGAAGCTTTCTTT

abundance: .
j_gene: TRBJ2-2
d_gene: .
v_gene: TRBV7-2
CDR3aa: CASSLGGYGGELFF
CDR3nt: TGTGCCAGCAGCTTAGGAGGGTACGGCGGGGAGCTGTTTTTT

abundance: .
j_gene: TRBJ2-3
d_gene: TRBD1
v_gene: TRBV10-3
CDR3aa: CAIRTGQGITDTQYF
CDR3nt: TGTGCCATCAGAACGGGACAGGGGATCACAGATACGCAGTATTTT

abundance: .
j_gene: TRBJ1-1
d_gene: .
v_gene: TRBV21-1
CDR3aa: CASPPSGKRTEAFF
CDR3nt: TGTGCCAGCCCTCCCTCGGGAAAAAGGACTGAAGCTTTCTTT

abundance: .
j_gene: TRBJ2-7
d_gene: TRBD1
v_gene: TRBV18
CDR3aa: CASSPNPLTGNEQYF
CDR3nt: TGTGCCAGCTCGCCAAACCCCCTGACAGGGAACGAGCAGTACTTC

abundance: once
j_gene: TRBJ2-3
d_gene: TRBD2
v_gene: TRBV7-2
CDR3aa: CASSLQGPGLAGDTQYF
CDR3nt: TGTGCCAGCAGCTTACAAGGGCCGGGACTAGCGGGAGATACGCAGTATTTT

abundance: once
j_gene: TRBJ1-2
d_gene: .
v_gene: TRBV6-2/TRBV6-3
CDR3aa: CASRPHLQGVDGYTF
CDR3nt: TGTGCCAGCAGGCCTCATCTACAGGGAGTGGATGGCTACACCTTC

abundance: once
j_gene: TRBJ1-5
d_gene: .
v_gene: TRBV27
CDR3aa: CASSFIPLQPQHF
CDR3nt: TGTGCCAGCAGTTTTATTCCGCTACAGCCCCAGCATTTT

abundance: .
j_gene: TRBJ1-2
d_gene: .
v_gene: TRBV28
CDR3aa: CASRSGGRGYTF
CDR3nt: TGTGCCAGCAGGTCAGGAGGCAGGGGCTACACCTTC

abundance: .
j_gene: TRBJ2-2
d_gene: TRBD1
v_gene: TRBV2
CDR3aa: CASSEQGQRNTGELFF
CDR3nt: TGTGCCAGCAGTGAACAGGGACAGCGGAACACCGGGGAGCTGTTTTTT

abundance: .
j_gene: TRBJ1-1
d_gene: TRBD1
v_gene: TRBV5-4
CDR3aa: CASSTDRGTEAFF
CDR3nt: TGTGCCAGCAGCACTGACAGGGGCACTGAAGCTTTCTTT

abundance: .
j_gene: TRBJ1-3
d_gene: .
v_gene: TRBV7-9
CDR3aa: CASSPAGNTIYF
CDR3nt: TGTGCCAGCAGCCCGGCTGGAAACACCATATATTTT

abundance: .
j_gene: TRBJ2-7
d_gene: TRBD1
v_gene: TRBV27
CDR3aa: CASSWDSPYEQYF
CDR3nt: TGTGCCAGCAGTTGGGACAGCCCCTACGAGCAGTACTTC

abundance: .
j_gene: TRBJ2-4
d_gene: TRBD1
v_gene: TRBV4-3
CDR3aa: CASSPDRVGTKNIQYF
CDR3nt: TGCGCCAGCAGCCCCGACAGGGTTGGTACCAAAAACATTCAGTACTTC

abundance: .
j_gene: TRBJ2-1
d_gene: TRBD2
v_gene: TRBV6-1
CDR3aa: CASSAIAGGSYNEQFF
CDR3nt: TGTGCCAGCAGTGCAATAGCGGGGGGCTCCTACAATGAGCAGTTCTTC

abundance: .
j_gene: TRBJ1-4
d_gene: .
v_gene: TRBV7-9
CDR3aa: CASSFLFEGATNEKLFF
CDR3nt: TGTGCCAGCAGCTTCCTTTTTGAGGGGGCAACTAATGAAAAACTGTTTTTT